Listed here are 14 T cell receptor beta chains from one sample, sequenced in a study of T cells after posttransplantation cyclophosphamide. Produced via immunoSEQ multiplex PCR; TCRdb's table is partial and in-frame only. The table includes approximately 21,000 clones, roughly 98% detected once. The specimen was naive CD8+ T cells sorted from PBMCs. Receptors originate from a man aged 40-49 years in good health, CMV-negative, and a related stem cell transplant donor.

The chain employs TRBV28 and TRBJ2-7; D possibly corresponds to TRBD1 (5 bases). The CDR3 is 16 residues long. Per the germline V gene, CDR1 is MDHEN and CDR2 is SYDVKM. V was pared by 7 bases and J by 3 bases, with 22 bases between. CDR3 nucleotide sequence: TGTGCCAGCATTGGAACAACCGGGCCGCAGGGCTACGAGCAGTACTTC. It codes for CASIGTTGPQGYEQYF.

The CDR3 loop is CASSYRDRREYF. CDR3 nucleotides: TGTGCCAGCAGTTACCGGGACAGACGGGAATATTTT. This rearrangement joins TRBV6-5 to TRBJ2-3; TRBD1 aligns across 7 bases. The V and J ends lost 2 bases and 15 bases, in that order; junction bases with no gene match: 8. There are 12 residues in the CDR3. CDR1 and CDR2 (germline): MNHEY, SVGAGI.

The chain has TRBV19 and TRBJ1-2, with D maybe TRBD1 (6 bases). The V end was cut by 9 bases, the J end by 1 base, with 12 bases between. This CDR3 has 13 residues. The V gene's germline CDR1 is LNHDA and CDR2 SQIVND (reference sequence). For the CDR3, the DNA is TGTGCCAGCACAGGGAATTTTAACTATGGCTACACCTTC. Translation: CASTGNFNYGYTF.

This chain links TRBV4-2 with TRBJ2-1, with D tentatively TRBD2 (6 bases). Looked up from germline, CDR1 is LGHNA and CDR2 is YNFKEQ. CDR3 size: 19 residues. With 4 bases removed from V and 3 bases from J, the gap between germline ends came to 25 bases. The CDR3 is CASSRGPVTRDFLYNEQFF. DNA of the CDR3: TGTGCCAGCAGCCGGGGACCCGTGACCCGGGACTTTCTCTACAATGAGCAGTTCTTC.

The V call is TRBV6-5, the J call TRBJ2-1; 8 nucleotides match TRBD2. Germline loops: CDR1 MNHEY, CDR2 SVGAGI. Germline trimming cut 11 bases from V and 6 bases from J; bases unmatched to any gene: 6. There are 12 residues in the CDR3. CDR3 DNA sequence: TGTGCCTCGTCGGGGGGGGGCAATGAGCAGTTCTTC. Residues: CASSGGGNEQFF.

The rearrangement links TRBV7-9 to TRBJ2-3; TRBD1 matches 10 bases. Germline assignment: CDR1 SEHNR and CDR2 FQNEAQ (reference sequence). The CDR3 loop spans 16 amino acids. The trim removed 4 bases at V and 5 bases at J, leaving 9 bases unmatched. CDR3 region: CASSSTRDRGRDTQYF. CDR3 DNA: TGTGCCAGCAGCTCGACCCGGGACAGGGGACGAGATACGCAGTATTTT.

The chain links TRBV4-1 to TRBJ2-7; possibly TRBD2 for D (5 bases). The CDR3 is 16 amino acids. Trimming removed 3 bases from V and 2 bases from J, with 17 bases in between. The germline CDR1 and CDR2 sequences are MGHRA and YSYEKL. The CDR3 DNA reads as TGCGCCAGCAGCCAGTTAGCAGCAGCGGAGACCTACGAGCAGTACTTC. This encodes CASSQLAAAETYEQYF.

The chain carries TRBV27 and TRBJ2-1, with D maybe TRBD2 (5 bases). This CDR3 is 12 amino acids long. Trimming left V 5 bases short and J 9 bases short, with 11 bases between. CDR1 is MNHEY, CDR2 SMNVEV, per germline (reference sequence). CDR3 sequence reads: CASSPGFGEQFF. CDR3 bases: TGTGCCAGCAGTCCGGGATTTGGTGAGCAGTTCTTC.

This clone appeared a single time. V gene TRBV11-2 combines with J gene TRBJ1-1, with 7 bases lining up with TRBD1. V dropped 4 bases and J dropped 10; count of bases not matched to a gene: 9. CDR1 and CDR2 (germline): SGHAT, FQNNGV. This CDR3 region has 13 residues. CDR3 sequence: CASSSQGGVGAFF. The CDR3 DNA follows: TGTGCCAGCAGCTCTCAGGGGGGAGTTGGAGCTTTCTTT.

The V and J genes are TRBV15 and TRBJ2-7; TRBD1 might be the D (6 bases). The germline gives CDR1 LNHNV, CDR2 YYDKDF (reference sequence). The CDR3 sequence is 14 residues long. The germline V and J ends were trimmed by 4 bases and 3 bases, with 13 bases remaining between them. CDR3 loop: CATSTRGNGYEQYF. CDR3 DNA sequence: TGTGCCACCAGCACCAGGGGAAATGGCTACGAGCAGTACTTC.

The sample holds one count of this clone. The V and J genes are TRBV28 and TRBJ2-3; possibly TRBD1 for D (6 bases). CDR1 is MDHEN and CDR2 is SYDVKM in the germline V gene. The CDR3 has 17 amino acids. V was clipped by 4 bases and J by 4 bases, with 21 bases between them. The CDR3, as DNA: TGTGCCAGCAGTTCACCCCTCGCAGGGGTAAGGGCAGATACGCAGTATTTT. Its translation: CASSSPLAGVRADTQYF.

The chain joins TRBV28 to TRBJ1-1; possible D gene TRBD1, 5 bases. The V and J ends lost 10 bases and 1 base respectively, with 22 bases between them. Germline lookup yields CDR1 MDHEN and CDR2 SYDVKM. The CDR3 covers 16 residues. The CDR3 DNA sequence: TGTGCCATCAATACCCTACGGGGGTTTAAGAACACTGAAGCTTTCTTT. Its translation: CAINTLRGFKNTEAFF.

CDR3 in DNA: TGTGCCAGCAGTTACTCGGTACAGGGTCCGGGCGCGGAGCTGTTTTTT. Translating gives CASSYSVQGPGAELFF. The V call is TRBV6-5, the J call TRBJ2-2; tentative D call: TRBD1 (6 bases). There are 16 residues in the CDR3. The germline CDR1 and CDR2 sequences are MNHEY and SVGAGI. V lost 0 bases and J 10 bases, leaving 18 bases between the germline ends.

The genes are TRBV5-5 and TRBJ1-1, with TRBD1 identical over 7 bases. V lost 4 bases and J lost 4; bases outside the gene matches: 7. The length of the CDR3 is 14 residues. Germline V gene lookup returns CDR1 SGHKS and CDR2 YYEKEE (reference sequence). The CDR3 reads CASSLTQGGTEAFF. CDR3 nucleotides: TGTGCCAGCAGCCTAACGCAGGGGGGCACTGAAGCTTTCTTT. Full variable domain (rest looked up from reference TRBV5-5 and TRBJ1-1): DAGVTQSPTHLIKTRGQQVTLRCSPISGHKSVSWYQQVLGQGPQFIFQYYEKEERGRGNFPDRFSARQFPNYSSELNVNALLLGDSALYLCASSLTQGGTEAFFGQGTRLTVV.